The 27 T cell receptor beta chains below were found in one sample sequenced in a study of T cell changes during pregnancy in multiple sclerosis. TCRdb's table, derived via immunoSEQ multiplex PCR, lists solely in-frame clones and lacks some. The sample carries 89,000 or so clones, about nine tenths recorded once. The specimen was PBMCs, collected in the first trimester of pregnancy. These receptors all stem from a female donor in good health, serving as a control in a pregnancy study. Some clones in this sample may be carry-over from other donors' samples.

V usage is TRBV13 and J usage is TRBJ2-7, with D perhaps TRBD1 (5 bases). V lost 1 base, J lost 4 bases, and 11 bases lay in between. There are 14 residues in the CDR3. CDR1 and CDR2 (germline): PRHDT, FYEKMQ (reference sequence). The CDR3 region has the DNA TGTGCCAGCAGCTTAGAGGGGCAAGGTTACGAGCAGTACTTC. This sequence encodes CASSLEGQGYEQYF.

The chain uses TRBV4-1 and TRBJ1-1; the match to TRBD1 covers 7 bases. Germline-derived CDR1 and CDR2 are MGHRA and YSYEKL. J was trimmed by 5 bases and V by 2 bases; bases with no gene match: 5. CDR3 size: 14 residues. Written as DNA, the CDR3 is TGCGCCAGCAGCCAACTGAAGGGGGCGACTGAAGCTTTCTTT. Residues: CASSQLKGATEAFF.

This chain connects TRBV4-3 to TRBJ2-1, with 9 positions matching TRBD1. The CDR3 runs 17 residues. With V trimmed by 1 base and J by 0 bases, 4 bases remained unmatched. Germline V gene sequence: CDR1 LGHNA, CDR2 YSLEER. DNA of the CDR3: TGCGCCAGCAGCCAAGTGACAGGGGGTAGCTCCTACAATGAGCAGTTCTTC. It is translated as CASSQVTGGSSYNEQFF.

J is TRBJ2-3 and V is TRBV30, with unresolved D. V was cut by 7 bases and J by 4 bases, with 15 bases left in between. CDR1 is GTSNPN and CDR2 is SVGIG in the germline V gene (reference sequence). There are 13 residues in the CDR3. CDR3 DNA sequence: TGTGCCTTCATCTCGTCGTCGGCAGATACGCAGTATTTT. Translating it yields CAFISSSADTQYF.

This CDR3 is CASSYSAGPSYEQYF. Written as DNA, the CDR3 is TGTGCCAGCAGTTACTCTGCGGGCCCATCTTACGAGCAGTACTTC. This chain joins TRBV6-5 and TRBJ2-7; possibly TRBD2 for D (5 bases). Germline-derived CDR1 and CDR2 are MNHEY and SVGAGI. This CDR3 is 15 amino acids long. Trimming removed 0 bases at V and 4 bases at J, with 13 bases between.

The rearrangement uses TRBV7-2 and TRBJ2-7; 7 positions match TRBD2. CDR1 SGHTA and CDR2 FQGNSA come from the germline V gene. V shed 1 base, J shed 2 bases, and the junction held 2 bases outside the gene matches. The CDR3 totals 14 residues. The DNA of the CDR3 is TGTGCCAGCAGCTTAGGCCTAGCGGCCTACGAGCAGTACTTC. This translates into CASSLGLAAYEQYF.

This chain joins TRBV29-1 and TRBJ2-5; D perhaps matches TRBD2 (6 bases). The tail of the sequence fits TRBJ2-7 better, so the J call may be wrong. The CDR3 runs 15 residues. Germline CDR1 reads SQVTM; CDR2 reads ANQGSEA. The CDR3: CSVGGWRASRDEQYF. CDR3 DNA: TGCAGCGTTGGGGGGTGGAGGGCGTCTCGCGACGAGCAGTACTTC.

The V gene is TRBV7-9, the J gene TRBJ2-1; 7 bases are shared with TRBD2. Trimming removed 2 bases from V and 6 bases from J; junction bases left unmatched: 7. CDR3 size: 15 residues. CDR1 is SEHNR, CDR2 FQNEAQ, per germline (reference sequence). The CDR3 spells CASSLRQRDPNEQFF. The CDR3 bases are TGTGCCAGCAGCTTAAGACAGCGGGATCCCAATGAGCAGTTCTTC.

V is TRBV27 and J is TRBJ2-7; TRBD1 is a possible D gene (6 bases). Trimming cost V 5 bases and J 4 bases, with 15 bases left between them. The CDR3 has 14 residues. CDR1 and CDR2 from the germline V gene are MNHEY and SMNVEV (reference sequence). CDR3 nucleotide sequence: TGTGCCAGCAGTCGTCTTGGACAGCGATACGAGCAGTACTTC. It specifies CASSRLGQRYEQYF.

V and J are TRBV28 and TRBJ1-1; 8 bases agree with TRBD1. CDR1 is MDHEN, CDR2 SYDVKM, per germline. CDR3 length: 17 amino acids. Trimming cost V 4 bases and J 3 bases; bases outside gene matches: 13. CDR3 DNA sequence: TGTGCCAGCAGTTCCTACTTAAACAGGGGGACTCACACTGAAGCTTTCTTT. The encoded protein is CASSSYLNRGTHTEAFF.

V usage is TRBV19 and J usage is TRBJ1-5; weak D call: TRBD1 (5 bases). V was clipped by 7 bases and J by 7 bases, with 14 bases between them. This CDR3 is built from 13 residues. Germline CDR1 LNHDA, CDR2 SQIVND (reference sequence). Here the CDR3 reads CASKVQGGQPQHF. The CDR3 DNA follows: TGTGCCAGTAAGGTGCAGGGTGGCCAGCCCCAGCATTTT.

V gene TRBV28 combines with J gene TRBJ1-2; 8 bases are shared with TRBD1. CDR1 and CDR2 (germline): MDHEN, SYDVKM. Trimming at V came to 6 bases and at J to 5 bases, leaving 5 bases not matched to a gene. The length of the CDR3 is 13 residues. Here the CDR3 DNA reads TGTGCCAGCAGCTGGACAGGGAAGTATGGCTACACCTTC. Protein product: CASSWTGKYGYTF.

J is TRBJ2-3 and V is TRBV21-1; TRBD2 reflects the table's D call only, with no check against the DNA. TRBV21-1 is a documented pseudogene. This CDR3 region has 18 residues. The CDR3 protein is CASRRPGLAGDVKDTQYF. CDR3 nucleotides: TGTGCCAGCAGACGCCCGGGACTAGCGGGAGACGTCAAAGATACGCAGTATTTT.

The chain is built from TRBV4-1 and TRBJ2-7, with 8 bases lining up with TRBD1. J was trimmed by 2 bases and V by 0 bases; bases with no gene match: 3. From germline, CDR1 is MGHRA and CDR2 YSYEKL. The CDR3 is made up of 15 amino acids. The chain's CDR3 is CASSQDGGQAYEQYF. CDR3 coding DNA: TGCGCCAGCAGCCAAGATGGGGGACAGGCCTACGAGCAGTACTTC.

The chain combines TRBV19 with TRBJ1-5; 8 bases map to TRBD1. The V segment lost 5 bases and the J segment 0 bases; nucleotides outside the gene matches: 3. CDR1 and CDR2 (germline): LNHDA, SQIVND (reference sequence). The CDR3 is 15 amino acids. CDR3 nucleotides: TGTGCCAGTAGTCCGGACAGGGATAGCAATCAGCCCCAGCATTTT. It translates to CASSPDRDSNQPQHF.

Written as DNA, the CDR3 is TGTGCCAGCATAGGAGGGGTCTATGGCTACACCTTC. Residues: CASIGGVYGYTF. The chain has TRBV6-6 and TRBJ1-2, with D tentatively TRBD1 (5 bases). CDR3 length: 12 amino acids. Per germline, CDR1 MNHNY and CDR2 SVGAGI (reference sequence). The V end lost 7 bases, the J end lost 4 bases, and 10 bases lay between the germline ends.

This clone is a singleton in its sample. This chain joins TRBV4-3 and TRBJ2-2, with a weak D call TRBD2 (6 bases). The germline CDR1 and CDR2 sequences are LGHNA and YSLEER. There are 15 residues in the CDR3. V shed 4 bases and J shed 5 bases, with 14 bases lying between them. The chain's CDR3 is CASSPPAGTTGELFF. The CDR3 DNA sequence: TGCGCCAGCAGCCCCCCCGCGGGGACGACCGGGGAGCTGTTTTTT.

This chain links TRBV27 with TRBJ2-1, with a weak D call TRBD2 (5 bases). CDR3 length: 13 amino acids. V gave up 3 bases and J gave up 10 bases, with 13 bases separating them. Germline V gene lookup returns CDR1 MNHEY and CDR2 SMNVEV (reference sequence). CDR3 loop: CASSFIRGSEQFF. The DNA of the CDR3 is TGTGCCAGCAGTTTTATCCGGGGAAGCGAGCAGTTCTTC.

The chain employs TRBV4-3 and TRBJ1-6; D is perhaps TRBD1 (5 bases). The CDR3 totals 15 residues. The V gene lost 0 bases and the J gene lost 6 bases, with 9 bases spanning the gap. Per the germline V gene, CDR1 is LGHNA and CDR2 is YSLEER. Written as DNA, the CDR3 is TGCGCCAGCAGCCAAGAATCGGGGGGTAATTCACCCCTCCACTTT. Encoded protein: CASSQESGGNSPLHF.

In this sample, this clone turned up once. CDR3 DNA sequence: TGCAGCGTTGAGGGACTAGGGGTTGGGAAGACCCAGTACTTC. Its translation is CSVEGLGVGKTQYF. The chain recombines TRBV29-1 with TRBJ2-5; 8 bases line up with TRBD2. V trimming: 3 bases; J trimming: 6 bases; junction bases outside the gene matches: 9. The CDR3 consists of 14 residues. Germline CDR1 and CDR2: SQVTM and ANQGSEA.

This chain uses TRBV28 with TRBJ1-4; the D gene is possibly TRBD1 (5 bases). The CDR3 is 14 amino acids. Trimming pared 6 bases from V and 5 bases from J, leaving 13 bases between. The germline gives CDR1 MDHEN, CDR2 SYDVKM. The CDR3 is CASSGGGNNEKLFF. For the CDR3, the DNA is TGTGCCAGCAGCGGGGGGGGGAACAATGAAAAACTGTTTTTT.

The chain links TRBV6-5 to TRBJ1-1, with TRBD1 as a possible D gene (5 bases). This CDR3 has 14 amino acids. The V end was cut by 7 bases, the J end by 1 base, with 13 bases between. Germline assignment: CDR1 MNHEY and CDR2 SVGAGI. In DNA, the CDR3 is TGTGCCAGCACCCCGACAGTCGCGAACACTGAAGCTTTCTTT. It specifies CASTPTVANTEAFF.

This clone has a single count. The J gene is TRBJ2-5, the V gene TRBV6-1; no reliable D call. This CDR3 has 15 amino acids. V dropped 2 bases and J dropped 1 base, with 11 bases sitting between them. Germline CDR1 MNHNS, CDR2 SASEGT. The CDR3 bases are TGTGCCAGCAGTGAACATCGGGTGGGCCAAGAGACCCAGTACTTC. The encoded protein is CASSEHRVGQETQYF.

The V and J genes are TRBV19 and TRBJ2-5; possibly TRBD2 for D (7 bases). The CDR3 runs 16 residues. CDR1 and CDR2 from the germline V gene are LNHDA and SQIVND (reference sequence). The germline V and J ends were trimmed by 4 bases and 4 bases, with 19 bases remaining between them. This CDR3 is CASSTGGHRGTETQYF. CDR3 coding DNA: TGTGCCAGTAGTACGGGGGGACACCGGGGGACAGAGACCCAGTACTTC.

DNA of the CDR3: TGTGCCAGCAGCTTCAGCCAGGGGGACACCGGGGAGCTGTTTTTT. Translated: CASSFSQGDTGELFF. The chain employs TRBV7-2 and TRBJ2-2; 7 bases match TRBD1. The trim removed 3 bases at V and 3 bases at J, leaving 4 bases unmatched. The germline V gene encodes CDR1 SGHTA and CDR2 FQGNSA. The CDR3 sequence is 15 residues long. Using reference TRBV7-2 and TRBJ2-2 for the parts outside the CDR3, the full variable domain is GAGVSQSPSNKVTEKGKDVELRCDPISGHTALYWYRQSLGQGLEFLIYFQGNSAPDKSGLPSDRFSAERTGGSVSTLTIQRTQQEDSAVYLCASSFSQGDTGELFFGEGSRLTVL.

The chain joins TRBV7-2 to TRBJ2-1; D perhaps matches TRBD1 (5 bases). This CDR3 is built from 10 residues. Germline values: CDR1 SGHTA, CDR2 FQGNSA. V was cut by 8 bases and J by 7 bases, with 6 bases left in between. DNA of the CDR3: TGTGCCAGCCAGGGTAATGAGCAGTTCTTC. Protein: CASQGNEQFF.

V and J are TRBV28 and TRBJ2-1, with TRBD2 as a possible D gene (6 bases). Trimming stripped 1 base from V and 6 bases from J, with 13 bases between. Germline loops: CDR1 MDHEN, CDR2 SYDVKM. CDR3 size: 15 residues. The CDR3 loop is CASSLSPGEPNEQFF. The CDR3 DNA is TGTGCCAGCAGTTTATCCCCGGGGGAACCCAATGAGCAGTTCTTC.